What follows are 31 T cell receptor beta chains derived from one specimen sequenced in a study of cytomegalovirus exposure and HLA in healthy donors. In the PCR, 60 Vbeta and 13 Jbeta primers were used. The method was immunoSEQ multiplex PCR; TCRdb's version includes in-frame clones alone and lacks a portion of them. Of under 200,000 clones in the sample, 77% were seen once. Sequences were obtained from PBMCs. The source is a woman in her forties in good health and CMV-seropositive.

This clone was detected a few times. CDR3 amino acids: CASSRAVNYGYTF. CDR3 DNA: TGCGCCAGCAGCCGAGCCGTCAACTATGGCTACACCTTC. This sequence joins TRBV4-3 and TRBJ1-2; D gene uncertain. The CDR3 is made up of 13 amino acids. Germline loops: CDR1 LGHNA, CDR2 YSLEER. V was shortened by 4 bases and J by 2 bases, with 8 bases between the two germline ends.

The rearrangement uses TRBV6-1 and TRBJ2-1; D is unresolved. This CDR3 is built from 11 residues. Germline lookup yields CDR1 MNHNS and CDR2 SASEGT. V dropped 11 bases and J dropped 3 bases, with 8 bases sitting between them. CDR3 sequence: CALKSYNEQFF. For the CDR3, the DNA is TGTGCCCTCAAGAGCTACAATGAGCAGTTCTTC.

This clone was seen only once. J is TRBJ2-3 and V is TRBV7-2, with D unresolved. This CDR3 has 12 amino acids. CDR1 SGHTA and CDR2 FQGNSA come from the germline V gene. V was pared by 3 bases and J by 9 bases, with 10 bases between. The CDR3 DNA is TGTGCCAGCAGCTTTCGTCTAGGAACGCAGTATTTT. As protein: CASSFRLGTQYF.

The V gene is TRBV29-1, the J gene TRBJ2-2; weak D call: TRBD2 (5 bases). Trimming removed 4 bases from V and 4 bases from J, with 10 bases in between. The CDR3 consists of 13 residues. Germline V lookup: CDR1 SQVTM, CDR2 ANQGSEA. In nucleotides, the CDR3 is TGCAGCGTTGTCCAGGACTCCACCGGGGAGCTGTTTTTT. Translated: CSVVQDSTGELFF.

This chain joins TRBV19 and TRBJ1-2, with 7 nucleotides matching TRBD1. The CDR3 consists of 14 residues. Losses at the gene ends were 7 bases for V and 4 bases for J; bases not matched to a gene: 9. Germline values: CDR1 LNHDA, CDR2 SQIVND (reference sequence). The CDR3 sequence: CASTQSNRGYGYTF. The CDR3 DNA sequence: TGTGCCAGTACCCAATCAAACAGGGGCTATGGCTACACCTTC.

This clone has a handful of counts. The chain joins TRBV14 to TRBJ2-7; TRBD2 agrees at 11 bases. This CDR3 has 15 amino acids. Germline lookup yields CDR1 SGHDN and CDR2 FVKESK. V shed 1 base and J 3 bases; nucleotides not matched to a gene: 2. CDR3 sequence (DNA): TGTGCCAGCAGCCAAGTAGGACTAGCGGGCTACGAGCAGTACTTC. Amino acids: CASSQVGLAGYEQYF.

In DNA, the CDR3 is TGTGCCAGCAGTTTACAGGGTATTAACACTGAAGCTTTCTTT. It codes for CASSLQGINTEAFF. The chain recombines TRBV2 with TRBJ1-1; D may be TRBD1 (6 bases). This CDR3 comprises 14 residues. Germline V lookup: CDR1 SNHLY, CDR2 FYNNEI. Between the trimmed V and J ends, which lost 5 bases and 2 bases, there was a span of 12 bases.

CDR3 sequence (DNA): TGTGCCAGCAGCTTGGGCCTAGCGGGAAATGAGCAGTTCTTC. Protein: CASSLGLAGNEQFF. The chain links TRBV11-3 to TRBJ2-1; 9 bases are a match to TRBD2. V trimming: 3 bases; J trimming: 7 bases; junction bases outside the gene matches: 4. In germline, CDR1 is SGHNT, CDR2 YENEEA. The CDR3 spans 14 residues.

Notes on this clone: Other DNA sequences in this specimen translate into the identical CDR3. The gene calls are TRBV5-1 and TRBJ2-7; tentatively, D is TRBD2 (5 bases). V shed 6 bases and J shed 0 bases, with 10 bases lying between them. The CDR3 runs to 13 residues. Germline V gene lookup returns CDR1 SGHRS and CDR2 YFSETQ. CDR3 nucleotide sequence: TGCGCCAGCACTCGTGGGAGCTCCTACGAGCAGTACTTC. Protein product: CASTRGSSYEQYF.

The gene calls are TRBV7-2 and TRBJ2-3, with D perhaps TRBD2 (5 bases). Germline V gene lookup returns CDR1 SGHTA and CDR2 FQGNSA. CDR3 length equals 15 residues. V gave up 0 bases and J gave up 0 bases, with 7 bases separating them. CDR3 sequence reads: CASSLALASTDTQYF. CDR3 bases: TGTGCCAGCAGCTTAGCCCTAGCTAGCACAGATACGCAGTATTTT.

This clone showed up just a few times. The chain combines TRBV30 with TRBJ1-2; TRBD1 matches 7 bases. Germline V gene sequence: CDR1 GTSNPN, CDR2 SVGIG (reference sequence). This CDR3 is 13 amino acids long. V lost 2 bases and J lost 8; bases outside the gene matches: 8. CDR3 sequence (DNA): TGTGCCTGGAGTCCCGGGACAGACCTCGGCTACACCTTC. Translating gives CAWSPGTDLGYTF. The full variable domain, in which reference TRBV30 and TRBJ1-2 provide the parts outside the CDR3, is SQTIHQWPATLVQPVGSPLSLECTVEGTSNPNLYWYRQAAGRGLQLLFYSVGIGQISSEVPQNLSASRPQDRQFILSSKKLLLSDSGFYLCAWSPGTDLGYTFGSGTRLTVV.

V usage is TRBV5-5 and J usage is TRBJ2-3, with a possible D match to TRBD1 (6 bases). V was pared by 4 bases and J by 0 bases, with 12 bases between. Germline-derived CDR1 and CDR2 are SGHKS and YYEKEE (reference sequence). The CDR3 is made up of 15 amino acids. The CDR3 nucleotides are TGTGCCAGCAGCCAGACAGGTTTTAGCACAGATACGCAGTATTTT. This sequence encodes CASSQTGFSTDTQYF.

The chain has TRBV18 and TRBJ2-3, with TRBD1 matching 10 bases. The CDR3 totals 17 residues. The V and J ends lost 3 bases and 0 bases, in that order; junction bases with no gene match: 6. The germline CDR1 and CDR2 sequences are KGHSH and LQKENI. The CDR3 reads CASSPVGQGLSTDTQYF. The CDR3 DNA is TGTGCCAGCTCACCGGTGGGACAGGGGTTAAGCACAGATACGCAGTATTTT.

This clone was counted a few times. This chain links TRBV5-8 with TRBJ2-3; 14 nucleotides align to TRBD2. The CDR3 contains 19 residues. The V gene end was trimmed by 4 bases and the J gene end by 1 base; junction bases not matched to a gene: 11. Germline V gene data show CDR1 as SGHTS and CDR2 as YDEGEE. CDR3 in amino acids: CASSPGGTSGSWGTDTQYF. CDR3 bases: TGTGCCAGCAGCCCGGGAGGGACTAGCGGGAGTTGGGGCACAGATACGCAGTATTTT.

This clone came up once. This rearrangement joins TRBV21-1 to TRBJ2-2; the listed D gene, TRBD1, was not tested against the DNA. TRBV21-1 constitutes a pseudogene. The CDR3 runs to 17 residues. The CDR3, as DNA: TGTGCCAGCACCGACATACGATTTGGTGCCGTTGCCGGGGAGCTGTTTTTT. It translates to CASTDIRFGAVAGELFF.

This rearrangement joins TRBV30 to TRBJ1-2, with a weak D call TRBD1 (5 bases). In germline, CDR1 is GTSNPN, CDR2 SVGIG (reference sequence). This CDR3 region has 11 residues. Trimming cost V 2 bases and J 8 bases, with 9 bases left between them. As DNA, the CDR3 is TGTGCCTGGAGTATAGGGGAAGGCTACACCTTC. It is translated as CAWSIGEGYTF.

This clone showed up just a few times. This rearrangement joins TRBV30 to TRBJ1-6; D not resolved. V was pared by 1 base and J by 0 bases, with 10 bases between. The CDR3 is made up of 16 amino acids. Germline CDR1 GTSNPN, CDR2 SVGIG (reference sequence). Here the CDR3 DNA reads TGTGCCTGGAGTGGACTGTGGAGCTCCTATAATTCACCCCTCCACTTT. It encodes CAWSGLWSSYNSPLHF.

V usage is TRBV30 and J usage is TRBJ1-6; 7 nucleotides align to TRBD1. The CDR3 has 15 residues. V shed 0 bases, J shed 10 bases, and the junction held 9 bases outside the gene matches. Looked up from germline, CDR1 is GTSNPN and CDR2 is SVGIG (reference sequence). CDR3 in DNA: TGTGCCTGGAGTGTAAGGGGGCAAGGGAGATCACCCCTCCACTTT. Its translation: CAWSVRGQGRSPLHF.

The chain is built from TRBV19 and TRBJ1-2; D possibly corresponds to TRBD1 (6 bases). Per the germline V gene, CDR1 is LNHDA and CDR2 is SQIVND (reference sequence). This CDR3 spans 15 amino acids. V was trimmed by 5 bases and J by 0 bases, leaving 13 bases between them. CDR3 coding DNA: TGTGCCAGTAGTGCTCAGGGGAAAGCTAACTATGGCTACACCTTC. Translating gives CASSAQGKANYGYTF.

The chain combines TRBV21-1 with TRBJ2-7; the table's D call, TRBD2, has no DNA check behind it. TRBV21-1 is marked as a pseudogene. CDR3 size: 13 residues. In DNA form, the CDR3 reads TGTGCCAGCAGACCGGGATCCATATACGAGCAGTACTTC. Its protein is CASRPGSIYEQYF.

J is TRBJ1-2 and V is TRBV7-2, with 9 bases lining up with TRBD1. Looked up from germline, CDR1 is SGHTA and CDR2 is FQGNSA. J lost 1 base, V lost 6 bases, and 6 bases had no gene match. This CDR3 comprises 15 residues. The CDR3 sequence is CASSLTGQGNYGYTF. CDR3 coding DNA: TGTGCCAGCAGTCTTACGGGACAGGGTAACTATGGCTACACCTTC.

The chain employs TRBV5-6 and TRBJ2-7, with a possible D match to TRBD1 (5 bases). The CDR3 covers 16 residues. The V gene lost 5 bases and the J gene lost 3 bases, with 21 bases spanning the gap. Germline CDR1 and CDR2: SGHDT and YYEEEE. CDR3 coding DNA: TGTGCCAGCAGTCTGGTAGGGGCCCAGGAAGGCTACGAGCAGTACTTC. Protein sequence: CASSLVGAQEGYEQYF.

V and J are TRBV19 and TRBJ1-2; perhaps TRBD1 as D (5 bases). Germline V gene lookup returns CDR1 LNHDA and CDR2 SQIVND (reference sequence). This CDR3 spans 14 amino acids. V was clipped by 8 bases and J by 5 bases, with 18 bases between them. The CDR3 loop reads CASSVRGGEYGYTF. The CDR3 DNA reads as TGTGCCAGTTCCGTAAGGGGAGGGGAATATGGCTACACCTTC.

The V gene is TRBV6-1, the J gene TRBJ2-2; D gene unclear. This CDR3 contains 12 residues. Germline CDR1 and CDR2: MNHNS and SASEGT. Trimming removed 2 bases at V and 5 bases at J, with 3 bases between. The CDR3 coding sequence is TGTGCCAGCAGTGAAACTACCGGGGAGCTGTTTTTT. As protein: CASSETTGELFF.

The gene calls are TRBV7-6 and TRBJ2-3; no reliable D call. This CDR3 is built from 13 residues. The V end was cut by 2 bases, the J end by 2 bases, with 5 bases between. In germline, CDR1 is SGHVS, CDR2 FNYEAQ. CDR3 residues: CASSLTNTDTQYF. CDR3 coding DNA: TGTGCCAGCAGCTTAACAAACACAGATACGCAGTATTTT.

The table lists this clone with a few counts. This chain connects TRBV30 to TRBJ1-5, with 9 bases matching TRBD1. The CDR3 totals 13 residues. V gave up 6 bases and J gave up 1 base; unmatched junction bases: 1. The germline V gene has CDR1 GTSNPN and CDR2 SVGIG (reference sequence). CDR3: CACDRGSNQPQHF. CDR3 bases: TGTGCCTGCGACAGGGGGAGCAATCAGCCCCAGCATTTT.

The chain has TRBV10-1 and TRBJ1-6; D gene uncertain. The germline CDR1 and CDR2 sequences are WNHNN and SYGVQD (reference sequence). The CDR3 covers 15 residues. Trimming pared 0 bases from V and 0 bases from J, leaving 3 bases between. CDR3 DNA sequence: TGCGCCAGCAGTGAGTCGAGCTCCTATAATTCACCCCTCCACTTT. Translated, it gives CASSESSSYNSPLHF.

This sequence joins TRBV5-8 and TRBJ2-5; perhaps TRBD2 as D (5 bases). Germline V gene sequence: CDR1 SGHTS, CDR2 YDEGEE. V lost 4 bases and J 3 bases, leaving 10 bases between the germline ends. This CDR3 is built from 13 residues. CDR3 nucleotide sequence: TGTGCCAGCAGCCCCGGGGTCGAAGAGACCCAGTACTTC. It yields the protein CASSPGVEETQYF.

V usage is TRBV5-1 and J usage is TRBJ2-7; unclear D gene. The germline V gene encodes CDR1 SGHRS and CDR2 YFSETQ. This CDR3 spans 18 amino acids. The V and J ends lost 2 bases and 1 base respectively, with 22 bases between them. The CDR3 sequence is CASSFAGSSYELSYEQYF. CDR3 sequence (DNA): TGCGCCAGCAGCTTTGCAGGAAGCTCCTACGAGCTGTCCTACGAGCAGTACTTC.

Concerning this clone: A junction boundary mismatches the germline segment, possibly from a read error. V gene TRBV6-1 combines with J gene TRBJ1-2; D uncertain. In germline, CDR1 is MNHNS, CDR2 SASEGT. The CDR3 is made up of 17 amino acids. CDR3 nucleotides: TGTGCCAGCAGTGAAGCTAACCGGGGTACCCTTGGCTATGGCCACACCTTC. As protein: CASSEANRGTLGYGHTF.

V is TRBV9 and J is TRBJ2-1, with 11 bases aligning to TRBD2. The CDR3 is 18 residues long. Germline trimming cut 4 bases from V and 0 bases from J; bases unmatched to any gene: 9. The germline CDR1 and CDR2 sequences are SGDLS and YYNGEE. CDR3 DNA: TGTGCCAGCAGCCTCCGAGGGACTAGCGGTAGCTCCTACAATGAGCAGTTCTTC. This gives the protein CASSLRGTSGSSYNEQFF. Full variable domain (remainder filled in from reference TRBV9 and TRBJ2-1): DSGVTQTPKHLITATGQRVTLRCSPRSGDLSVYWYQQSLDQGLQFLIQYYNGEERAKGNILERFSAQQFPDLHSELNLSSLELGDSALYFCASSLRGTSGSSYNEQFFGPGTRLTVL.